This T cell receptor (beta chain) was captured in a study of blood T cell repertoires in COVID-19. Study in general: The United States, Italy and Spain supplied acute and convalescent COVID-19 samples. T cells, B-cell-depleted T cells, or PBMCs provided the cDNA or gDNA that served as material.

The assay was immunoSEQ multiplex PCR, and TCRdb's table has in-frame clones only and misses some. The sample contains under 300,000 clones, roughly 90% of which appear only once. The CDR3 sequence is 15 residues long. The V gene end was trimmed by 0 bases and the J gene end by 2 bases; junction bases not matched to a gene: 3. Germline assignment: CDR1 LGHNA and CDR2 YSLEER. The receptor was isolated from a man aged 40-49 years who had recovered from COVID-19. The sequencing input was PBMCs or T cells enriched from blood (not recorded which). The rearrangement uses TRBV4-3 and TRBJ2-5; 7 bases agree with TRBD1. The CDR3 reads CASSQEFRGQETQYF. The CDR3 DNA is TGCGCCAGCAGCCAAGAATTCAGGGGGCAAGAGACCCAGTACTTC.